This TCR beta chain was found in a study of T cells expressing NK-cell markers (TCRdb year 2020). A note on the overall study: TCR beta-chain repertoires were profiled in sorted CD3+CD56+NKG2C+, CD3+CD56+NKG2C- and CD3+CD56-NKG2C+ T-cell subsets from about 8 donors. Sequencing of the libraries produced 2 x 150 bp reads on Illumina HiSeq 2000/2500, MiSeq or NextSeq. The eight sequenced donors were randomly selected healthy volunteers, three men and five women. Among the eight sequenced donors, only one was HCMV-seronegative, while the other seven were HCMV-seropositive. What the authors observed across the whole study: Those dominant clonotypes were again the most abundant among CD3+CD56-NKG2C+ cells in a handful of donors, at roughly 25-60.1%. For six donors, the dominant CD3+CD56+NKG2C+ clonotypes were among the top 10 CD8+ clonotypes and accounted for about 1.0-7.5% of CD8+ T cells. Whether the expanded NKG2C-expressing T cell clones were specific for HCMV antigens remained unclear.

Sequenced on an Illumina HiSeq 2000. 5'RACE template switching, by which a universal primer site and unique molecular identifiers were added, was used to make TCR beta cDNA libraries. Synthesis of cDNA was primed from the TCR beta constant segment and was followed by two consecutive PCR amplification steps. Processing in the source paper ran as follows. MIGEC was used to demultiplex reads and group the reads by UMI, and MiTCR was used to assemble and quantify clonotypes. Only TCR cDNA sequences supported by at least two reads were kept to exclude erroneous sequences. Downstream repertoire analysis used the tcR package, and clonotypes were matched across fractions by CDR3 nucleotide sequence plus V segment. VDJmatch was used to annotate antigen specificity against VDJdb, with one amino acid substitution allowed in CDR3. TCRdb reprocessed the reads into one record per CDR3 protein sequence, lacking DNA. These V and J calls are TCRdb output, not the study's own analysis. The sample table records roughly 380,000 distinct CDR3 sequences. Clones ranked in the top ten supply under 6.5% of the sample.

As encoded in the germline V gene, CDR1 is SGHTA while CDR2 is FQGNSA. The CDR3 covers 15 residues, taking in both the cysteine and the phenylalanine. The record lacks a DNA sequence. HCMV serostatus was determined by detecting HCMV-specific IgG in serum with a commercial ELISA kit. Peripheral blood mononuclear cells were isolated from blood by Ficoll density gradient centrifugation. Comment on this clonotype: The antigen it recognizes is unknown.

The TCR was taken from a man aged 18-70 years in good health. The receptor chain draws on TRBV7-2 and TRBJ2-1; TCRdb lists TRBD1, though no DNA is available to test this call. Sequenced input: blood T cells: a sorted CD56 or NKG2C T cell subset, CD4+ or CD8+ T cells, or bulk PBMC T cells (not recorded which). CDR3 sequence: CASSPGPRLYNEQFF.